This TCR beta chain is from a study of monozygotic twins with inflammatory bowel disease. A word on this clonotype: Its antigen is not known.

Germline V gene data show CDR1 as MNHEY and CDR2 as SVGAGI. This CDR3 contains 14 residues. Findings of the study overall: Lower sharing of clonotypes with other individuals was seen in IBD patients than in healthy twins. This was most marked in patients showing signs of disease activity.

In preparing each TCR library, about 3,700 ng of total RNA was used. TCRdb processed the 5' RACE reads again and assigns one entry to each CDR3 protein, with no DNA. The repertoire table contains roughly 320,000 distinct CDR3 sequences. The specimen sequenced was blood. This TCR was recovered from a human donor with ulcerative colitis or Crohn's disease, or a healthy co-twin of an affected twin (not recorded which). The chain has TRBV6-5 and TRBJ2-7; TCRdb reports TRBD1, a call that lacks DNA to check it against. CDR3 sequence: CASSYAQANYEQYF.